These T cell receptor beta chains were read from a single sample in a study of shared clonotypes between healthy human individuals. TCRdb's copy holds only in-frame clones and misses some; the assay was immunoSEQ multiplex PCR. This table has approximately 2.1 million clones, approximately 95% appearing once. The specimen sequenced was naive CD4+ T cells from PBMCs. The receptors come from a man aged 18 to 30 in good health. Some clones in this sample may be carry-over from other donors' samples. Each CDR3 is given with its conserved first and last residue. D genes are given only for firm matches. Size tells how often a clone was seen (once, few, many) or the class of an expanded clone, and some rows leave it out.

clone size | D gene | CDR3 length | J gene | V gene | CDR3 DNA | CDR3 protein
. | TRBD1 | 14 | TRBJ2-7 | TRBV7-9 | TGTGCCAGCAGCTTAGTGTCTACAGGGGGCGAGCAGTACTTC | CASSLVSTGGEQYF
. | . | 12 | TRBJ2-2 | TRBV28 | TGTGCCAGCATGGGAGACACCGGGGAGCTGTTTTTT | CASMGDTGELFF
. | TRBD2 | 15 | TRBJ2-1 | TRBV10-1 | TGCGCCAGTGCAACCGGGACTAGCGGGAGATCTGAGCAGTTCTTC | CASATGTSGRSEQFF
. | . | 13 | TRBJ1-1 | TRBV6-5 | TGTGCCAGCAGTTATAGGCAGCACACTGAAGCTTTCTTT | CASSYRQHTEAFF
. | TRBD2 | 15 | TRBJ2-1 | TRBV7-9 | TGTGCCAGCAGCTTGGGACTAGCGGTATACAATGAGCAGTTCTTC | CASSLGLAVYNEQFF
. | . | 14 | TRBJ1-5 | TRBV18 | TGTGCCAGCTCCGAGGGAACAGGCTCTCAGCCCCAGCATTTT | CASSEGTGSQPQHF
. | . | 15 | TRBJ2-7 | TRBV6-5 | TGTGCCAGCAGGCCTAAAATAGGGAGCGGGTACGAGCAGTACTTC | CASRPKIGSGYEQYF
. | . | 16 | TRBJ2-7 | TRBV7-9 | TGTGCCAGCAGCTTAGCATTGCGGACCCAGGATTACGAGCAGTACTTC | CASSLALRTQDYEQYF
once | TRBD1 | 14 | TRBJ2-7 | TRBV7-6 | TGTGCCAGCAGCTTGATTTTGGCAGGGGGAGAGCAGTACTTC | CASSLILAGGEQYF
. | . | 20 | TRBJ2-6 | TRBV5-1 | TGCGCCAGCAGCTTGAGAGGTAGGCAGGGGCCTTACTCTGGGGCCAACGTCCTGACTTTC | CASSLRGRQGPYSGANVLTF
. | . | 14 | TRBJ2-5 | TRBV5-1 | TGCGCCAGCAGCTTAGGGGCCTCCCAAGAGACCCAGTACTTC | CASSLGASQETQYF